This TCR beta chain comes out of a study of blood T cell repertoires in COVID-19 (TCRdb year 2020). As for the study more broadly: Samples from collaborators originated in the United States, Italy and Spain and spanned both the acute and convalescent phases of COVID-19. Sample metadata almost always included a de-identified subject ID, COVID-19 status, age in years and sex. Where available, HLA class I and class II types were taken from metadata supplied by the sample provider and were not determined by assay-based typing. Subjects who had been exposed to COVID-19, were actively infected with it, or had recovered from it provided the deeply sampled blood TCRbeta repertoires that made up the dataset. A freely available public database, intended as a resource for researchers studying the immune response to SARS-CoV-2, is where the repertoires were released. The samples were drawn from two sources: the first 160 participants of the ongoing ImmuneRACE study, and 1,000 to 1,500 subjects contributed by 6 global collaborators. The material from the prospective study consisted of cDNA or gDNA derived from T cells, B-cell-depleted T cells, or PBMCs.

Samples from volunteer blood donors who had recovered from COVID-19 were contributed by a second Seattle source. The collaborating institutions used their own protocols to collect whole blood in K2EDTA tubes. For TCRbeta analysis, collaborators shipped samples as frozen whole blood, isolated PBMCs, or DNA extracted from either of those sample types. What the study reported, not specific to this receptor: How much clinical and demographic metadata was included differed by source and by participant, and the metadata was provided uncurated.

As concerns this clone: Its antigen remains unidentified. Base qualities are missing; no much larger clone stands one base away.

Deletion took 5 bases off V and 4 bases off J, with a span of 7 bases between the germline ends. Including cysteine and phenylalanine, the CDR3 has 12 amino acids. The CDR3 DNA has 36 bases and is translated from base 1. From the germline V gene (reference sequence), CDR1 is MNHEY and CDR2 is SMNVEV. The immunoSEQ Assay, a bias-controlled multiplex PCR, was used to amplify TCRbeta CDR3 regions from genomic DNA. The original methods were these. Nucleated cell counts per sample were estimated from amplification of reference gene primers within the assay. Sequence reads were collapsed and filtered to measure the absolute abundance of every unique TCRbeta CDR3 rearrangement. Productive Simpson clonality was computed per sample as the square root of Simpson's diversity index over productive rearrangements. The source is immuneACCESS, and TCRdb retained only in-frame sequences with V and J called. Part of the clones is not carried over; for the studies checked, unresolved V genes explain less than half of this, and the remainder is unexplained. The V and J calls and clone size come from that table; D and trimming were worked out from the DNA. This sample comprises under 300,000 clones, over 75% of them detected only once. The ten largest clonotypes hold around 2% of the sample.

This sequence was found in a man aged 25 to 45 who had recovered from COVID-19. The specimen sequenced was peripheral blood. The rearranged chain carries TRBV27 and TRBJ2-3, with TRBD2 as a weak D call on 6 bases. CDR3 region: CASSRRADTQYF. The bases are TGTGCCAGCAGTAGGAGGGCAGATACGCAGTATTTT.